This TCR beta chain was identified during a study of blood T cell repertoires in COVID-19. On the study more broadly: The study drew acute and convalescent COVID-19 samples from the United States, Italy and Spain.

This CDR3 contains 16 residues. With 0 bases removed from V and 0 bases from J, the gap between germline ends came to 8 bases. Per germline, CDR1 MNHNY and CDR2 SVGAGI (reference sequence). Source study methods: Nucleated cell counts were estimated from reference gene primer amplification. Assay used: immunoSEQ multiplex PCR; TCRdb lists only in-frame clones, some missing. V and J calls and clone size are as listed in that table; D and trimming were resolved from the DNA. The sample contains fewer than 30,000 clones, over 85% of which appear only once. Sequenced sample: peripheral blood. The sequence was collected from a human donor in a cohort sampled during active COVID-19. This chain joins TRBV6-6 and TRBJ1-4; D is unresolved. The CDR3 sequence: CASSYSRPATNEKLFF. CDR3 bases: TGTGCCAGCAGTTACTCGAGGCCCGCAACTAATGAAAAACTGTTTTTT.